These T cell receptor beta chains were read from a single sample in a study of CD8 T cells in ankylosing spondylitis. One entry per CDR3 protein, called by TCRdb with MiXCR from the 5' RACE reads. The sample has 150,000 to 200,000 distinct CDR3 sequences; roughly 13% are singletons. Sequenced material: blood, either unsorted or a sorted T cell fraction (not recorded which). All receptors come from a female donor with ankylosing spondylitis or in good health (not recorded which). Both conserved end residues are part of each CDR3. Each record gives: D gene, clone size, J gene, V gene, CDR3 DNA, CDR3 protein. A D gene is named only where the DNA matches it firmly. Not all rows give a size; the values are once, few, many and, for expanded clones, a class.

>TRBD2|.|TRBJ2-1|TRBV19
TGTGCCAGTAGTTCCCTAGCGGTGCTGAGCTCCTACAATGAGCAGTTCTTC
CASSSLAVLSSYNEQFF
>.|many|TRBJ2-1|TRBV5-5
TGTGCCAGCAGCCCCTCCAGAGGGCGCCCCTACAATGAGCAGTTCTTC
CASSPSRGRPYNEQFF
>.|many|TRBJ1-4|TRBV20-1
TGCAGTGCTTCTCCGAGGTTAGAAAAACTGTTTTTT
CSASPRLEKLFF
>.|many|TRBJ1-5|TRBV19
TGTGCCAGTAGTATAGATCTCTCAGGACTCAATAGCAATCAGCCCCAGCATTTT
CASSIDLSGLNSNQPQHF
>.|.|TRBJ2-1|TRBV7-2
TGTGCCAGCAGCGGCCCCCGTGTAGAGCAGTTCTTC
CASSGPRVEQFF
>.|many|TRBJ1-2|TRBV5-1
TGCGCCAGCAGCTTGGTATCGGGGTCGTACTATGGCTACACCTTC
CASSLVSGSYYGYTF
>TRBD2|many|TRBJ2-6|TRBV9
TGTGCCAGCAGCGGGGGACGGCGGGGGACTGGGGCCAACGTCCTGACTTTC
CASSGGRRGTGANVLTF
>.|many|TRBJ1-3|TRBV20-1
TGCAGTGCTAGAGACCCCCGGTCCCTAAACACCATATATTTT
CSARDPRSLNTIYF
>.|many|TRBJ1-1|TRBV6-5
TGTGCCAGCAGTTCCCGCATGGGTCAAGGTGGAGCTTTCTTT
CASSSRMGQGGAFF
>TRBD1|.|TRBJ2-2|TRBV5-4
TGTGCCAGCAGCGCCCGGGACAGGGGAAGAGCCGGGGAGCTGTTTTTT
CASSARDRGRAGELFF
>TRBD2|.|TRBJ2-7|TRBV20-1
TGCAGTGCTGTGGGACTAGCGGGAGTAATCGAGCAGTACTTC
CSAVGLAGVIEQYF
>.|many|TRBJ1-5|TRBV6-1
TGTGCCAGCAGAGTCAACAATCAGCCCCAGCATTTT
CASRVNNQPQHF
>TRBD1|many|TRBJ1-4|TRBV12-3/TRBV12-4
TGTGCCAGCAGTTTTAATGGACAGGGTGAGGGAAAACTGTTTTTT
CASSFNGQGEGKLFF
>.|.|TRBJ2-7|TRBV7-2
TGTGCCAGCAGCTTAGGTGGAGGACTAATCTACGAGCAGTACTTC
CASSLGGGLIYEQYF
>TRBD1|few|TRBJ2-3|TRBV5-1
TGCGCCAGCAGCTTGCTGGGACAGGGGGCGCGGGATACGCAGTATTTT
CASSLLGQGARDTQYF
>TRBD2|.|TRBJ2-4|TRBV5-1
TGCGCCAGCAGCTTAGGTCTTACTAGCGGGGAGTTCAAAAACATTCAGTACTTC
CASSLGLTSGEFKNIQYF
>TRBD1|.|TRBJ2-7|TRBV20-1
TGCAGTGCTAAGATGGGGACAGGGCGCGACGAGCAGTACTTC
CSAKMGTGRDEQYF
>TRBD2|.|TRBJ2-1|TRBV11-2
TGTGCCAGCAGGCGGTCTAGCGGCCGCTCCTACAATGAGCAGTTCTTC
CASRRSSGRSYNEQFF
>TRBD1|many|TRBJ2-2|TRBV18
TGTGCCAGCACCCGGGACAGAACGAACACCGGGGAGCTGTTTTTT
CASTRDRTNTGELFF
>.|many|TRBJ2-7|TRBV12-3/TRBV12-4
TGTGCCAGCAGTTTAAATAGGGTCGAGCAGTACTTC
CASSLNRVEQYF
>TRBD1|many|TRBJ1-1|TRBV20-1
TGCAGTGCACATGGGACAGGGCTTACTGAAGCTTTCTTT
CSAHGTGLTEAFF
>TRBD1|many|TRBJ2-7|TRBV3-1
TGTGCCAGCAGCCAATCATATTGGGACAGGGGGTCCTACGAGCAGTACTTC
CASSQSYWDRGSYEQYF
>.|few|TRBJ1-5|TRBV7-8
TGTGCCAGCAGCCTTTACCGGGCCGGTGGCAATCAGCCCCAGCATTTT
CASSLYRAGGNQPQHF
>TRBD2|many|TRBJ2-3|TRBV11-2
TGTGCCAGCAGCGGACTAGCGGGTAACACAGATACGCAGTATTTT
CASSGLAGNTDTQYF
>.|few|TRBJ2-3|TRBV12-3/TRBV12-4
TGTGCCAGCTGGCAGCGGGCGGGCTTATACACAGATACGCAGTATTTT
CASWQRAGLYTDTQYF
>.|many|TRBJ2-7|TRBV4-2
TGTGCCAGCAGCCAAGATCTCGACAGTTCCTACGAGCAGTACTTC
CASSQDLDSSYEQYF
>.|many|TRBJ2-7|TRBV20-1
TGCAGTGCTAGTCGGGGCGGAACCCTTGACGAGCAGTACTTC
CSASRGGTLDEQYF
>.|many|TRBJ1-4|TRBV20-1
TGCAGTGCTAGCCTCTCGAGGACCCAGGGTTCTGAAAAACTGTTTTTT
CSASLSRTQGSEKLFF
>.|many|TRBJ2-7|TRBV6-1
TGTGCCAGCAGCGAGCTGGGGGTGACCTTCTACGAGCAGTACTTC
CASSELGVTFYEQYF
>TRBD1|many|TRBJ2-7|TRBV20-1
TGCAGTGCCGATGGACAGGGTATCGACGAGCAGTACTTC
CSADGQGIDEQYF
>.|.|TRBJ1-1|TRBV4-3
TGCGCCAGCAGCCAAGATTCTGGGACAAGGGGCACGCAAGCTTTCTTT
CASSQDSGTRGTQAFF
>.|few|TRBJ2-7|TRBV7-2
TGTGCCAGCAGCTCTGGACAGATGAGATCCTACGAGCAGTACTTC
CASSSGQMRSYEQYF
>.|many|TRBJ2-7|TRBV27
TGTGCCAGCAGTTCCTCCAACGAGCAGTACTTC
CASSSSNEQYF
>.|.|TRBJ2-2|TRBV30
TGTGCCTGGAGTTACAGGGCCGGCGGGGAGCTGTTTTTT
CAWSYRAGGELFF
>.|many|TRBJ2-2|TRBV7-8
TGTGCCAGCAGCTTAGCCGGATACACCGGGGAGCTGTTTTTT
CASSLAGYTGELFF
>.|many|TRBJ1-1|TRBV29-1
TGCAGCGTCCCGCCCCCGGGCAGGACACTGAACACTGAAGCTTTCTTT
CSVPPPGRTLNTEAFF
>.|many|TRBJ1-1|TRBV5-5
TGTGCCAGCAGCTTGGAGTGGAGCAGGAACACTGAAGCTTTCTTT
CASSLEWSRNTEAFF
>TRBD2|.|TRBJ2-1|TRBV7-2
TGTGCCAGCAGCCGCGGGACTAGCGAAAACAATGAGCAGTTCTTC
CASSRGTSENNEQFF
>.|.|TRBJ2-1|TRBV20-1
TGCAGTGCTAGAGATTGGCGGGATGAGTACAATGAGCAGTTCTTC
CSARDWRDEYNEQFF
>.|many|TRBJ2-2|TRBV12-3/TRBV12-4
TGTGCCAGCAATCCTGAGGCCGGGGAGCTGTTTTTT
CASNPEAGELFF
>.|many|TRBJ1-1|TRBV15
TGTGCCACCAGCAGGAGGAGGGAAGTGGGCACTGAAGCTTTCTTT
CATSRRREVGTEAFF
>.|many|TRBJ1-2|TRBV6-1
TGTGCCAGCAAACCGTCTAACTATGGCTACACCTTC
CASKPSNYGYTF